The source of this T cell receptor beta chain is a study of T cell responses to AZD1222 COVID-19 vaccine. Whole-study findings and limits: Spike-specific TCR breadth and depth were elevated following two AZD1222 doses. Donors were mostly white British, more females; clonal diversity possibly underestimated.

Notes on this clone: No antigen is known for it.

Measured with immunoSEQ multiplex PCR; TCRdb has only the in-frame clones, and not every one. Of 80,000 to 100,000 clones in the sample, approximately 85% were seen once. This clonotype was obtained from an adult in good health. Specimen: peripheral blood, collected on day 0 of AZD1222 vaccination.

Here the CDR3 reads CASSLTWDRATNYGYTF. As DNA, the CDR3 is TGTGCCAGCAGTTTAACATGGGACAGGGCAACCAACTATGGCTACACCTTC. J is TRBJ1-2 and V is TRBV27; TRBD1 aligns across 9 bases. The germline V gene has CDR1 MNHEY and CDR2 SMNVEV (reference sequence). Losses at the gene ends were 2 bases for V and 2 bases for J; bases not matched to a gene: 9. CDR3 length equals 17 residues.